The 14 T cell receptor beta chains below come from one sample, sequenced in a study of T cells in women clearing cervical HPV infection. The assay was immunoSEQ multiplex PCR, and TCRdb's table has in-frame clones only and misses some. Recorded for this sample: some 20,000 clones. Sequencing used blood buffy coat. The receptors come from a woman between 18 and 70 years old with a cervical HPV16 infection that either progressed to CIN3+ or cleared (not recorded which).

Notes on this clone: The CDR3 end lies 3 residues beyond the end of the read and is filled in from the germline J gene. The chain joins TRBV9 to TRBJ1-6; 8 positions match TRBD1. CDR3 length equals 14 residues. The germline V gene has CDR1 SGDLS and CDR2 YYNGEE. With V trimmed by 7 bases and J by 5 bases, 5 bases remained unmatched. The CDR3 bases that were read are TGTGCCAGCGGGTGGGGACAGGATAATTCACCC. It codes for CASGWGQDNSP. The CDR3 in full is CASGWGQDNSPLHF.

As for this clone: The CDR3 end is not reached by the read, which stops 3 residues before it; the germline J gene fills it in. The chain is built from TRBV19 and TRBJ1-6; perhaps TRBD1 as D (5 bases). Germline CDR1 and CDR2: LNHDA and SQIVND (reference sequence). V was clipped by 8 bases and J by 8 bases, with 13 bases between them. The CDR3 totals 13 residues. CDR3 residues: CASAREGHSPLHF. CDR3 DNA, as far as it was read: TGTGCCAGTGCGAGGGAGGGGCATTCACCC.

Comments on this clone: The read falls 3 residues short of the CDR3 end, and the missing part is taken from the germline J gene. J is TRBJ1-4 and V is TRBV6-2 or TRBV6-3; D uncertain. This CDR3 contains 16 residues. Germline assignment: CDR1 MNHEY and CDR2 SVGEGT. The CDR3: CASSYPQERVNSPLFF. The part of the CDR3 DNA that was read is TGTGCCAGCAGTTACCCACAAGAAAGGGTCAATTCACCA.

With respect to this clone: The read finishes 3 residues shy of the CDR3 end, and the germline J gene is used to complete it. The rearrangement joins TRBV7-2 to TRBJ2-1; 9 nucleotides match TRBD1. After removal of 5 bases from V and 6 bases from J, the junction contained 8 bases not matched to a gene. This CDR3 is 15 amino acids long. In germline, CDR1 is SGHTA, CDR2 FQGNSA. The covered CDR3 bases are TGTGCCAGCAGCAAACTGGGACAGGGAGGCAATGAG. Translated: CASSKLGQGGNE. The CDR3 as a whole reads CASSKLGQGGNEQFF.

As regards this clone: The read terminates 3 residues ahead of where the CDR3 ends, so the germline J gene completes it. This sequence joins TRBV18 and TRBJ2-4; 7 positions agree with TRBD2. CDR1 KGHSH and CDR2 LQKENI come from the germline V gene. The CDR3 covers 13 residues. The sequenced CDR3 bases are TGTGCCAGCTCACAGGCGGGGGACTATGGT. Its protein is CASSQAGDYG. The CDR3, in full, reads CASSQAGDYGQYF.

Details on this clone: The CDR3 extends 3 residues past the end of the read, so its final part is completed from the germline J gene. This chain uses TRBV20-1 with TRBJ2-7, with TRBD2 matching 7 bases. The length of the CDR3 is 12 residues. Germline-derived CDR1 and CDR2 are DFQATT and SNEGSKA (reference sequence). V lost 3 bases to trimming and J lost 1 base; unmatched junction nucleotides: 0. CDR3 DNA, as far as it was read: TGCAGTGCTAGCGGGGGGTCCTACGAG. Residues: CSASGGSYE. The full CDR3 sequence reads CSASGGSYEQYF.

On this clone: The CDR3 goes on 3 residues after the read ends, and that part is filled in from the germline J gene. The V and J genes are TRBV20-1 and TRBJ2-7; D is possibly TRBD1 (5 bases). The germline V gene has CDR1 DFQATT and CDR2 SNEGSKA (reference sequence). V was pared by 1 base and J by 3 bases, with 13 bases between. This CDR3 is 14 amino acids long. This CDR3 reads CSARGGQVDYEQYF. The sequenced part of the CDR3 DNA is TGCAGTGCTAGAGGGGGCCAGGTGGACTACGAG.

To note about this clone: The read finishes 3 residues shy of the CDR3 end, and the germline J gene is used to complete it. The chain has TRBV20-1 and TRBJ2-3, with TRBD1 as a possible D gene (8 bases). Looked up from germline, CDR1 is DFQATT and CDR2 is SNEGSKA (reference sequence). The CDR3 runs to 14 residues. V was trimmed by 5 bases and J by 2 bases, leaving 14 bases between them. CDR3 amino acids: CSASQGGYTDTQYF. CDR3 DNA (partial): TGCAGTGCTTCACAGGGGGGGTACACAGATACG.

About this clone itself: The read halts 3 residues ahead of the CDR3 end, with the missing end drawn from the germline J gene. The chain has TRBV19 and TRBJ1-5; D may be TRBD1 (5 bases). Germline V CDR1 and CDR2: LNHDA, SQIVND (reference sequence). V shed 6 bases and J shed 3 bases, with 9 bases lying between them. The CDR3 is made up of 13 amino acids. The CDR3 bases that were read are TGTGCCAGTAGATGGGGCCTCAATCAGCCC. As protein: CASRWGLNQP. The CDR3 as a whole reads CASRWGLNQPQHF.

On this clone: The read ends 3 residues early relative to the CDR3; the germline J gene fills the gap. The genes are TRBV5-1 and TRBJ1-5, with TRBD1 identical over 9 bases. Germline loops: CDR1 SGHRS, CDR2 YFSETQ. V was pared by 0 bases and J by 4 bases, with 2 bases of the junction left unmatched. The CDR3 is 15 residues long. The DNA read from the CDR3 is TGCGCCAGCAGCTTGGGGGACAGGGTAAATCAGCCC. Translation: CASSLGDRVNQP. The whole CDR3 sequence reads CASSLGDRVNQPQHF.

CDR3 bases read: TGCAGCGTGGCGATGACAGGGAGTTCCTACGAG. It codes for CSVAMTGSSYE. In full, the CDR3 is CSVAMTGSSYEQYF. The V and J genes are TRBV29-1 and TRBJ2-7, with 7 bases identical to TRBD1. Read coverage stops 3 residues before the CDR3 terminus; the germline J gene supplies the remainder. This CDR3 contains 14 residues. CDR1 is SQVTM, CDR2 ANQGSEA, per germline. V gave up 6 bases and J gave up 1 base; unmatched junction bases: 9.

Comment on this clone: The read stops 3 residues short of the end of the CDR3; the missing end is completed from the germline J gene. This chain uses TRBV6-1 with TRBJ2-2, with TRBD2 identical over 7 bases. Germline loops: CDR1 MNHNS, CDR2 SASEGT. J gave up 1 base and V 0 bases, and 5 bases lay outside the gene matches. The CDR3 is 17 residues long. This chain's CDR3 is CASSEAGGGVNTGELFF. CDR3 bases read: TGTGCCAGCAGTGAAGCGGGGGGAGGGGTGAACACCGGGGAG.

Remarks on this clone: The read terminates 3 residues before the CDR3 end, so the remaining end is supplied by the germline J gene. This chain links TRBV5-1 with TRBJ2-2; TRBD2 aligns across 7 bases. The CDR3 extends over 18 amino acids. Germline lookup yields CDR1 SGHRS and CDR2 YFSETQ. The covered CDR3 bases are TGCGCCAGCAGCTTGAGGGGAGGGCTCCTATCAACTAATGAAAAG. Translating it yields CASSLRGGLLSTNEK. The CDR3, in full, reads CASSLRGGLLSTNEKLFF.

Regarding this clone: The read falls 3 residues short of the CDR3 end, and the missing part is taken from the germline J gene. The rearrangement joins TRBV6-1 to TRBJ2-4; possibly TRBD1 for D (5 bases). The CDR3 extends over 14 amino acids. CDR1 and CDR2 from the germline V gene are MNHNS and SASEGT. Partial CDR3 DNA: TGTGCCAGCAGTGACAGGGTACGGAACTATGGT. It encodes CASSDRVRNYG. The CDR3 in its entirety is CASSDRVRNYGQYF.